This T cell receptor beta chain was documented in a study of vaccination effects on CD4 cells after COVID-19. Overall study findings and caveats: Common cold coronavirus cross-reactivity was shown by only 1 of 255 vaccine-induced clones in healthy vaccinees.

Using immunoSEQ multiplex PCR, the repertoire was profiled, and TCRdb retains in-frame clones only, with some absent. This sample yields tens of thousands of clones, of which roughly 72% are seen a single time; roughly 1.2% belongs to the top ten. The CDR3 spans 15 residues. Trimming removed 0 bases at V and 3 bases at J, with 12 bases between. Germline-derived CDR1 and CDR2 are SGHRS and YFSETQ. Expansion of antigen-specific CD4+ T cells with viral peptide pools was carried out by the ViraFEST assay before sequencing. Subsequent to a culture period of around 10 days, CD4+ T cells were isolated. The cohort was immunized with two doses of either the BNT162b2 or mRNA-1273 vaccine. Vaccine recipients had no previous SARS-CoV-2 infection; their nucleocapsid antibodies were negative. On both days 3 and 7, half of the culture medium was replaced with IL-2 medium. In its sample, this clone was seen a few times. Its specificity is unknown.

Sequencing was performed on CD4+ T cells from PBMCs cultured with HCoV-229E spike peptides, taken after COVID-19 vaccination. The origin of this receptor is a human donor who received a COVID-19 vaccine. The chain recombines TRBV5-1 with TRBJ1-2; D is uncertain. CDR3 amino acids: CASSLAPDNYYGYTF. The CDR3 DNA is TGCGCCAGCAGCTTGGCGCCTGATAACTACTATGGCTACACCTTC.